The 25 T cell receptor beta chains below were found in one sample sequenced in a study of T cell repertoires in cytomegalovirus infection. A single record per CDR3 protein comes from TCRdb applying MiXCR to the reads. This repertoire shows 55,000 to 85,000 distinct CDR3 sequences, under 5% found once; its top ten account for 22%. The sample was PBMCs. The receptors originated from a human donor in good health (CMV status not recorded). Some clones in this sample may be carry-over from other donors' samples.

This clonotype was found many times. V usage is TRBV7-2 and J usage is TRBJ2-1; D is undetermined. CDR1 is SGHTA and CDR2 is FQGNSA in the germline V gene. Trimming pared 3 bases from V and 0 bases from J, leaving 6 bases between. CDR3 length equals 14 residues. The CDR3 spells CASSLASSYNEQFF. DNA for the CDR3: TGTGCCAGCAGCTTGGCGAGCTCCTACAATGAGCAGTTCTTC.

This clonotype was seen ten or more times. V is TRBV7-6 and J is TRBJ2-1; maybe TRBD2 (5 bases). Trimming took 5 bases from V and 2 from J, leaving 13 bases between them. The CDR3 totals 15 residues. The germline gives CDR1 SGHVS, CDR2 FNYEAQ. CDR3 protein: CASSPMTTTYNEQFF. For the CDR3, the DNA is TGTGCCAGCAGCCCAATGACTACCACCTACAATGAGCAGTTCTTC. Full variable domain (outside the CDR3, taken from reference TRBV7-6 and TRBJ2-1): GAGVSQSPRYKVTKRGQDVALRCDPISGHVSLYWYRQALGQGPEFLTYFNYEAQQDKSGLPNDRFSAERPEGSISTLTIQRTEQRDSAMYRCASSPMTTTYNEQFFGPGTRLTVL.

This clonotype showed up many times. This chain links TRBV7-6 with TRBJ2-2; possibly TRBD1 for D (5 bases). V gave up 1 base and J gave up 3 bases, with 9 bases separating them. CDR3 size: 15 residues. The germline CDR1 and CDR2 sequences are SGHVS and FNYEAQ. The CDR3 loop reads CASSLGGPYTGELFF. The DNA for the CDR3 is TGTGCCAGCAGCTTAGGGGGCCCGTACACCGGGGAGCTGTTTTTT.

This clonotype was detected many times. The chain links TRBV7-8 to TRBJ1-1; a possible D gene is TRBD1 (5 bases). The CDR3 runs to 14 residues. Trimming took 5 bases from V and 5 from J, leaving 15 bases between them. Looked up from germline, CDR1 is SGHVS and CDR2 is FQNEAQ. CDR3: CASSRGGRGTEAFF. The CDR3 DNA sequence: TGTGCCAGCAGCCGCGGGGGGAGGGGTACTGAAGCTTTCTTT.

This clonotype came up many times. The chain has TRBV18 and TRBJ2-1, with TRBD2 matching 13 bases. The CDR3 spans 15 residues. Germline loops: CDR1 KGHSH, CDR2 LQKENI. Trimming removed 5 bases from V and 5 bases from J; junction bases left unmatched: 3. The CDR3 region is CASSIGLAGDNEQFF. The CDR3 DNA reads TGTGCCAGCTCAATCGGACTAGCGGGAGACAATGAGCAGTTCTTC.

This clonotype was seen at least ten times. This chain uses TRBV5-4 with TRBJ2-2; D is unclear. The germline V and J ends were trimmed by 0 bases and 4 bases, with 10 bases remaining between them. CDR1 and CDR2 from the germline V gene are SGHNT and YYREEE (reference sequence). This CDR3 has 15 amino acids. CDR3 nucleotide sequence: TGTGCCAGCAGCTTGGGGCAGGCGATCACCGGGGAGCTGTTTTTT. It is translated as CASSLGQAITGELFF.

The table lists this clonotype with many counts. The J gene is TRBJ1-1, the V gene TRBV12-3 or TRBV12-4, with 8 bases identical to TRBD1. The CDR3 consists of 14 residues. The V gene end was trimmed by 4 bases and the J gene end by 5 bases; junction bases not matched to a gene: 6. CDR3 protein: CASSYQGARTEAFF. CDR3 coding DNA: TGTGCCAGCAGTTACCAGGGGGCGAGAACTGAAGCTTTCTTT.

This clonotype was picked up many times. V and J are TRBV7-2 and TRBJ2-1; D uncertain. V lost 0 bases and J 2 bases, leaving 8 bases between the germline ends. The CDR3 sequence is 15 residues long. Germline CDR1 and CDR2: SGHTA and FQGNSA. The CDR3 coding sequence is TGTGCCAGCAGCTTAGCGCGTGGCACCTACAATGAGCAGTTCTTC. It is translated as CASSLARGTYNEQFF.

This clonotype was seen ten or more times. The chain carries TRBV28 and TRBJ2-1; 9 bases agree with TRBD2. This CDR3 region has 13 residues. Germline V gene data show CDR1 as MDHEN and CDR2 as SYDVKM. V shed 6 bases, J shed 9 bases, and the junction held 6 bases outside the gene matches. Here the CDR3 reads CASSQSGRTEQFF. As DNA, the CDR3 is TGTGCCAGCAGCCAAAGCGGGAGGACTGAGCAGTTCTTC.

The sample holds many counts of this clonotype. The chain carries TRBV27 and TRBJ1-2; D unclear. The CDR3 extends over 13 amino acids. V was pared by 6 bases and J by 2 bases, with 10 bases between. Germline lookup yields CDR1 MNHEY and CDR2 SMNVEV (reference sequence). As DNA, the CDR3 is TGTGCCAGCAGGAGGTTTGGGAACTATGGCTACACCTTC. It codes for CASRRFGNYGYTF.

The chain uses TRBV7-2 and TRBJ1-1; a weak D match, TRBD1 (5 bases). The germline V gene has CDR1 SGHTA and CDR2 FQGNSA. This CDR3 comprises 13 residues. Trimming shortened V by 2 bases and J by 8 bases, and 12 bases separated the two germline ends. CDR3 loop: CASSLSSRGEAFF. Here the CDR3 DNA reads TGTGCCAGCAGCTTATCCTCCCGGGGGGAAGCTTTCTTT.

This clonotype has a count of ten or more. The chain uses TRBV19 and TRBJ1-5; unclear D gene. This CDR3 has 15 residues. V shed 3 bases and J shed 0 bases, with 9 bases lying between them. Germline CDR1 LNHDA, CDR2 SQIVND (reference sequence). The CDR3 here is CASSMALHSNQPQHF. CDR3 nucleotide sequence: TGTGCCAGTAGTATGGCTCTTCATAGCAATCAGCCCCAGCATTTT.

Regarding this clonotype: A much larger clone lies a single base off, so this may be a read error. The chain links TRBV10-3 to TRBJ2-3; TRBD1 matches 8 bases. The CDR3 is 16 amino acids. The J segment lost 4 bases and the V segment lost 6 bases, leaving 12 bases of the junction unmatched. Germline V gives CDR1 ENHRY, CDR2 SYGVKD. The CDR3 sequence: CAIRGRQGSFADTQYF. In nucleotides, the CDR3 is TGTGCCATCAGAGGCAGACAGGGGAGTTTTGCAGATACGCAGTATTTT.

This clonotype was recorded at least ten times. The chain employs TRBV7-2 and TRBJ2-5; 8 nucleotides match TRBD1. Trimming took 5 bases from V and 4 from J; bases not matched to a gene: 6. CDR1 is SGHTA, CDR2 FQGNSA, per germline. The CDR3 covers 14 residues. For the CDR3, the DNA is TGTGCCAGCAGCCAACCAGGGGGCGGAGAGACCCAGTACTTC. Its translation is CASSQPGGGETQYF.

This clonotype was picked up many times. The V call is TRBV7-2, the J call TRBJ1-5, with D hard to call. The CDR3 loop spans 14 amino acids. Germline V gene lookup returns CDR1 SGHTA and CDR2 FQGNSA. Trimming stripped 5 bases from V and 8 bases from J, with 16 bases between. The CDR3 region is CASSPAGSSEPQHF. The CDR3 nucleotides are TGTGCCAGCAGCCCCGCCGGGTCTAGTGAGCCCCAGCATTTT.

This clonotype was picked up many times. The CDR3 region has the DNA TGTGCCAGCAGCTTAGGGGGCCTCAATGAGCAGTTCTTC. Protein product: CASSLGGLNEQFF. The chain carries TRBV7-2 and TRBJ2-1, with D possibly being TRBD1 (5 bases). V was trimmed by 1 base and J by 6 bases, leaving 7 bases between them. Germline values: CDR1 SGHTA, CDR2 FQGNSA. The CDR3 extends over 13 amino acids.

This clonotype was seen at least ten times. The rearrangement uses TRBV7-2 and TRBJ1-3; D not resolved. V was pared by 5 bases and J by 11 bases, with 16 bases between. The CDR3 has 13 amino acids. From germline, CDR1 is SGHTA and CDR2 FQGNSA. Written as DNA, the CDR3 is TGTGCCAGCAGCCCCCCAGGCCTACACGCCATATATTTT. Its translation is CASSPPGLHAIYF.

This clonotype has ten or more counts. CDR3 DNA: TGTGCCAGCAGCTTAGGGGCCCTGGGACAGGGGTTCTACGAGCAGTACTTC. Translated: CASSLGALGQGFYEQYF. This sequence joins TRBV7-2 and TRBJ2-7; 10 bases are shared with TRBD1. This CDR3 has 17 residues. Per the germline V gene, CDR1 is SGHTA and CDR2 is FQGNSA. V lost 1 base to trimming and J lost 3 bases; unmatched junction nucleotides: 9.

On this clonotype: It may be a read error: a sequence one base away is much more abundant. The V gene is TRBV7-2, the J gene TRBJ1-5, with 7 bases that match TRBD1. Germline-derived CDR1 and CDR2 are SGHTA and FQGNSA. J lost 4 bases, V lost 2 bases, and 8 bases had no gene match. The CDR3 contains 16 residues. CDR3 loop: CTSSLSLNRGNQPQHF. DNA for the CDR3: TGTACCAGCAGCTTATCCCTTAACAGGGGAAATCAGCCCCAGCATTTT.

The table lists this clonotype with many counts. J is TRBJ1-5 and V is TRBV7-2; possibly TRBD1 for D (6 bases). Germline V gene data show CDR1 as SGHTA and CDR2 as FQGNSA. Trimming removed 5 bases from V and 2 bases from J, with 19 bases in between. The CDR3 spans 17 residues. The CDR3 DNA follows: TGTGCCAGCAGCCCCACAGGGATTCGGAAAGGCAATCAGCCCCAGCATTTT. Protein sequence: CASSPTGIRKGNQPQHF.

The table lists this clonotype with many counts. J is TRBJ2-2 and V is TRBV7-2; tentatively, D is TRBD2 (6 bases). Germline V gene data show CDR1 as SGHTA and CDR2 as FQGNSA. The CDR3 is 17 amino acids. V was trimmed by 4 bases and J by 8 bases, leaving 23 bases between them. The CDR3, as DNA: TGTGCCAGCAGCTCCCGCGGGGCGGGGCTGGGTTCTGGGGAGCTGTTTTTT. Its translation is CASSSRGAGLGSGELFF.

This clonotype was observed many times. The chain links TRBV7-9 to TRBJ2-5; no definite D call. The germline V and J ends were trimmed by 1 base and 4 bases, with 10 bases remaining between them. Looked up from germline, CDR1 is SEHNR and CDR2 is FQNEAQ (reference sequence). The CDR3 runs 14 residues. This chain's CDR3 is CASSLEVAGETQYF. The DNA for the CDR3 is TGTGCCAGCAGCTTAGAGGTGGCAGGAGAGACCCAGTACTTC.

This clonotype was counted ten times or more. The V gene is TRBV13, the J gene TRBJ2-1; D might be TRBD1 or TRBD2, each matching 5 bases. Germline V gene sequence: CDR1 PRHDT, CDR2 FYEKMQ (reference sequence). There are 16 residues in the CDR3. The V end was cut by 5 bases, the J end by 4 bases, with 18 bases between. The CDR3 bases are TGTGCCAGCAGCCCGAGGGCAGGGATCTCTTACAATGAGCAGTTCTTC. Amino acid sequence: CASSPRAGISYNEQFF.

This clonotype was counted at least ten times. This chain links TRBV15 with TRBJ1-2; no reliable D call. V was shortened by 6 bases and J by 8 bases, with 10 bases between the two germline ends. Germline-derived CDR1 and CDR2 are LNHNV and YYDKDF (reference sequence). The length of the CDR3 is 11 residues. CDR3: CATRSERGYTF. In DNA form, the CDR3 reads TGTGCCACCAGGTCAGAACGGGGCTACACCTTC.

This clonotype was seen at least ten times. The chain has TRBV4-1 and TRBJ1-6; D is undetermined. CDR1 is MGHRA and CDR2 is YSYEKL in the germline V gene. The CDR3 consists of 17 residues. The ends were cut back, 2 bases at V and 0 bases at J, with 11 bases in the middle. CDR3 sequence reads: CASSQYAGSSYNSPLHF. In DNA form, the CDR3 reads TGCGCCAGCAGCCAATATGCGGGTTCCTCCTATAATTCACCCCTCCACTTT.